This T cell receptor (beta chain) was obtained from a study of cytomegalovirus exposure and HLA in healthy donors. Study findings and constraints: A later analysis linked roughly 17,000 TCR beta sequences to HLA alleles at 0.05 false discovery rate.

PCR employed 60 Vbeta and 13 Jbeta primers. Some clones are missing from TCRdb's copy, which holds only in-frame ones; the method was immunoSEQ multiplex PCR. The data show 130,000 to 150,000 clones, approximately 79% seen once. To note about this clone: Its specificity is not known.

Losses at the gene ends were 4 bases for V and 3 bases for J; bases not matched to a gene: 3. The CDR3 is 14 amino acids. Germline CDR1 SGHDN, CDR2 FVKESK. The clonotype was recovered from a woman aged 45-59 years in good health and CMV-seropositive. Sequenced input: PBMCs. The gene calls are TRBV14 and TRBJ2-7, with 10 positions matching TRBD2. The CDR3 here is CASSPGLARYEQYF. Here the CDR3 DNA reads TGTGCCAGCAGCCCGGGACTAGCGCGCTACGAGCAGTACTTC.